The 6 T cell receptor beta chains below all came from one sample that was sequenced in a study of blood T cell repertoires in COVID-19 (dated by TCRdb to about 2020). Library construction relied on the immunoSEQ multiplex PCR assay. TCRdb retrieved this table from immuneACCESS and kept in-frame rearrangements only. Not all clones are present; in checked studies, unresolved V genes account for under half, and no reason is known for the remainder. The sample records 50,000 to 70,000 clones, roughly 80% of which are singletons. 8% to 10% of the sample belongs to the ten largest clones. Input material: peripheral blood. The receptors shown here come from a man of 80 years or more with COVID-19, enrolled during active disease.

V and J are TRBV30 and TRBJ1-4; a possible D gene is TRBD1 (5 bases). V was shortened by 2 bases and J by 9 bases, with 13 bases between the two germline ends. This CDR3 spans 13 amino acids. Germline V gives CDR1 GTSNPN, CDR2 SVGIG (reference sequence). CDR3 nucleotides: TGTGCCTGGAGTCGGGAGGGGAGGCAAAAACTGTTTTTT. Protein: CAWSREGRQKLFF.

This clone was detected only a few times. The chain employs TRBV19 and TRBJ1-2, with D tentatively TRBD1 (6 bases). Deletions cut 3 bases from V and 3 bases from J, with 11 bases between. CDR3 length: 14 amino acids. From germline, CDR1 is LNHDA and CDR2 SQIVND (reference sequence). The CDR3 coding sequence is TGTGCCAGTAGTATCATTCGACAGGACTATGGCTACACCTTC. It encodes CASSIIRQDYGYTF. Full variable domain (remainder filled in from reference TRBV19 and TRBJ1-2): DGGITQSPKYLFRKEGQNVTLSCEQNLNHDAMYWYRQDPGQGLRLIYYSQIVNDFQKGDIAEGYSVSREKKESFPLTVTSAQKNPTAFYLCASSIIRQDYGYTFGSGTRLTVV.

J is TRBJ2-7 and V is TRBV5-1, with D hard to call. This CDR3 contains 14 residues. Germline CDR1 is SGHRS and CDR2 is YFSETQ. V was shortened by 1 base and J by 2 bases, with 10 bases between the two germline ends. The CDR3 loop is CASSLWHQTYEQYF. The CDR3 DNA sequence: TGCGCCAGCAGCTTGTGGCACCAAACCTACGAGCAGTACTTC.

V and J are TRBV29-1 and TRBJ2-7; 9 bases align to TRBD1. V lost 6 bases to trimming and J lost 4 bases; unmatched junction nucleotides: 4. The CDR3 sequence is 12 residues long. Looked up from germline, CDR1 is SQVTM and CDR2 is ANQGSEA. The CDR3 coding sequence is TGCAGCGTCGCGACAGGGGGGTACGAGCAGTACTTC. This gives the protein CSVATGGYEQYF.

This clone was recorded only once. This sequence joins TRBV5-6 and TRBJ2-3, with D hard to call. Germline V gene lookup returns CDR1 SGHDT and CDR2 YYEEEE. The CDR3 sequence is 15 residues long. Trimming took off 2 bases at V and 0 bases at J, with 10 bases between the two ends. The CDR3: CASSFPQSSTDTQYF. The CDR3, as DNA: TGTGCCAGCAGCTTCCCACAGAGTAGCACAGATACGCAGTATTTT.

V gene TRBV9 combines with J gene TRBJ1-1, with a weak D call TRBD1 (6 bases). Trimming took off 0 bases at V and 7 bases at J, with 22 bases between the two ends. The CDR3 spans 17 residues. Germline V gene sequence: CDR1 SGDLS, CDR2 YYNGEE. The CDR3 here is CASSVDLWGPKQGEAFF. CDR3 coding DNA: TGTGCCAGCAGCGTAGATCTGTGGGGCCCTAAACAGGGTGAAGCTTTCTTT.